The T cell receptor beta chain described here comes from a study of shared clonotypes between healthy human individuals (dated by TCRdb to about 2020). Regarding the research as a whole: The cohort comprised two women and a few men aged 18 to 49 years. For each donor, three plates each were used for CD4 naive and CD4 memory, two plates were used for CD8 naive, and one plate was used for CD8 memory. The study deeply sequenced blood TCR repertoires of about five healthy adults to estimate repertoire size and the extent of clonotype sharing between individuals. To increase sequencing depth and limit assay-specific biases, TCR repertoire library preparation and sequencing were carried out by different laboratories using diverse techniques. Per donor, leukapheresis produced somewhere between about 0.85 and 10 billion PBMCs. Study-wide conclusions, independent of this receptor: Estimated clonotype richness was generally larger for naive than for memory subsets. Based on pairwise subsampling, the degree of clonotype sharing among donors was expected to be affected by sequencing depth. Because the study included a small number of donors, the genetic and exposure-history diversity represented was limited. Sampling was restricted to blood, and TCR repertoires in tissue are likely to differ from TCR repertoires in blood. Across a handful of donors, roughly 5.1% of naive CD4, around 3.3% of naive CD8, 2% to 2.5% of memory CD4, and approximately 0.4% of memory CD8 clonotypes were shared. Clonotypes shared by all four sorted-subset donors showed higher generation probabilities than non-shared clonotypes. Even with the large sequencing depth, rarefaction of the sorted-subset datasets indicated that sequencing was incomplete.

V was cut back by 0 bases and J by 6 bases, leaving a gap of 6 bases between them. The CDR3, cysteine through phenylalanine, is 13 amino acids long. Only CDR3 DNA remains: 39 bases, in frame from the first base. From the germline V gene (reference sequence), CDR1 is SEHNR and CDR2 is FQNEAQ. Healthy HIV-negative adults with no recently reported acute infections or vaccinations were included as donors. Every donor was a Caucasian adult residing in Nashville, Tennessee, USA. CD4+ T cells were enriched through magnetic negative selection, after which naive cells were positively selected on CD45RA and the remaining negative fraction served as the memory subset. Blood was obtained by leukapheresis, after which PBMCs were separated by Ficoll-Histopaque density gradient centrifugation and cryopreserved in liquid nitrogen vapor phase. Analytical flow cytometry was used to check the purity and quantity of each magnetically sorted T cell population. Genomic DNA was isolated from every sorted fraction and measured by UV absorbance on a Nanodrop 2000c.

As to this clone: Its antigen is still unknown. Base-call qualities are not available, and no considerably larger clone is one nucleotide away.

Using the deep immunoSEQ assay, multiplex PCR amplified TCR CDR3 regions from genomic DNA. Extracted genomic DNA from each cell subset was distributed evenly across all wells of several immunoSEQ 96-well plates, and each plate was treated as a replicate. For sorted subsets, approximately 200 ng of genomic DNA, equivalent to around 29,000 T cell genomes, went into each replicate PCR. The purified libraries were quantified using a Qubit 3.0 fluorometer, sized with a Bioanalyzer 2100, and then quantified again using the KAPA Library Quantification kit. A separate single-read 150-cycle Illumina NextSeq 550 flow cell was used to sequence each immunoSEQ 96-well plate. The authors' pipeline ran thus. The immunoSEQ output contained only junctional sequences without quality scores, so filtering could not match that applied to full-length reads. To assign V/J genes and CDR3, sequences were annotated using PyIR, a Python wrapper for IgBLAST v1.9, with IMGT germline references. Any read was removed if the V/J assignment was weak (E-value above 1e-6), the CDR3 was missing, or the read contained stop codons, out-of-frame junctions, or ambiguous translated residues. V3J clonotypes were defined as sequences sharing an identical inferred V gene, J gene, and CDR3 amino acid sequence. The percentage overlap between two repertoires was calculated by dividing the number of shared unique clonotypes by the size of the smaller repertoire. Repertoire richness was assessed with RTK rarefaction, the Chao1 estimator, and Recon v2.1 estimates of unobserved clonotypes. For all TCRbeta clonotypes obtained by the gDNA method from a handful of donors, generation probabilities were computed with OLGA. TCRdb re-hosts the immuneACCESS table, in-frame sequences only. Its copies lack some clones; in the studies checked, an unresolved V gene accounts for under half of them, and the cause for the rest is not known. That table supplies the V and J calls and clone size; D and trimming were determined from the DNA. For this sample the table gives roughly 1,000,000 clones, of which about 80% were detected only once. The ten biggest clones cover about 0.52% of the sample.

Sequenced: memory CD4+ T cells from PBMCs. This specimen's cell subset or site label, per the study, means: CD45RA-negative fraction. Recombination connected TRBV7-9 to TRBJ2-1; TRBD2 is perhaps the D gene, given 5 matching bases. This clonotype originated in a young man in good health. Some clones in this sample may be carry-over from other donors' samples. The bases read TGTGCCAGCAGCTTAGCGGGAGTCAATGAGCAGTTCTTC. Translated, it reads CASSLAGVNEQFF. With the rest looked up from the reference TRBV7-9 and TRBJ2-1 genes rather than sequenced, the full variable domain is DTGVSQNPRHKITKRGQNVTFRCDPISEHNRLYWYRQTLGQGPEFLTYFQNEAQLEKSRLLSDRFSAERPKGSFSTLEIQRTEQGDSAMYLCASSLAGVNEQFFGPGTRLTVL.